This T cell receptor (beta chain) was captured in a study of neurological immune-mediated disorders. Study-wide findings and caveats: While HTLV-1-associated myelopathy showed the greatest TCR clonal expansion, multiple sclerosis showed the least, falling below healthy controls. None of the CDR3 amino acid sequences of expanded clones recurred across subjects, suggesting private repertoires in all groups.

The making of cDNA relied on 5'RACE with 10-nucleotide random UMIs. TCRdb itself ran the 5' RACE reads through MiXCR, one entry per CDR3 protein. This sample has some 87,000 distinct CDR3 sequences; around 13% occur once, and the top ten carry around 5.3%. Time point specified: longitudinal time-point 2. This clonotype was seen ten or more times. The antigen remains unidentified. The sample was PBMCs. This TCR derives from a female donor with HTLV-1-associated myelopathy (HAM/TSP).

In DNA form, the CDR3 reads TGCGCCAGCAGCTATGGGGTCGGGGGCTACACCTTC. It encodes CASSYGVGGYTF. V and J are TRBV5-1 and TRBJ1-2; D is undetermined. Germline-derived CDR1 and CDR2 are SGHRS and YFSETQ. CDR3 length: 12 residues. With 3 bases removed from V and 8 bases from J, the gap between germline ends came to 11 bases.